The clone carrying this T cell receptor beta chain was observed a handful of times. The antigen is unknown. The sample belongs to a study of T cell repertoires in cytomegalovirus infection. About the research overall: Public TCR beta signatures indicated both CMV infection and matching HLA type. Study-wide results and limits: There were HLA-C-restricted CMV-specific TCR beta clonotypes dominating the ex vivo response. Cumulative frequency (of public TCR beta family members) identified carriers of CMV plus the relevant HLA.

The CDR3 length is 10 residues. Germline trimming cut 4 bases from V and 12 bases from J; bases unmatched to any gene: 2. Germline CDR1 is SQVTM and CDR2 is ANQGSEA. TCRdb itself ran the reads through MiXCR, one entry per CDR3 protein. The table records approximately 240,000 distinct CDR3 sequences, about 12% of them present only once. The specimen sequenced was PBMCs. This clonotype was obtained from a human donor in good health (CMV status not recorded). Some clones in this sample may be carry-over from other donors' samples. V usage is TRBV29-1 and J usage is TRBJ2-1; 8 bases fit TRBD1. CDR3 amino acids: CSVVDRGQFF. The CDR3 DNA reads TGCAGCGTTGTCGACAGGGGGCAGTTCTTC.